The table lists the clone carrying this T cell receptor beta chain with a count of one. This sample stems from a study of blood T cell repertoires in COVID-19. Study-level background: Specimens from acute and convalescent COVID-19 originated in the United States, Italy and Spain. PBMCs, B-cell-depleted T cells, or T cells provided the cDNA or gDNA that made up the material.

Authors' processing steps: Reference gene primer amplification in the assay estimated nucleated cell counts. Method: immunoSEQ multiplex PCR; TCRdb's copy keeps in-frame clones and lacks some. The DNA gave D and trimming, while V, J and clone size come from that table. The profile shows tens of thousands of clones, approximately 86% of them singletons. CDR1 and CDR2 (germline): LNHDA, SQIVND (reference sequence). V shed 5 bases and J 4 bases; nucleotides not matched to a gene: 4. The CDR3 runs 14 residues. The chain recombines TRBV19 with TRBJ2-2; TRBD1 matches at 7 bases. The sequenced sample consisted of peripheral blood. The receptor's source is a human donor in a cohort sampled during active COVID-19. CDR3 amino acids: CASSWGTVTGELFF. CDR3 sequence (DNA): TGTGCCAGTAGTTGGGGGACAGTCACCGGGGAGCTGTTTTTT. Together with reference TRBV19 and TRBJ2-2, the CDR3 gives the full variable domain: DGGITQSPKYLFRKEGQNVTLSCEQNLNHDAMYWYRQDPGQGLRLIYYSQIVNDFQKGDIAEGYSVSREKKESFPLTVTSAQKNPTAFYLCASSWGTVTGELFFGEGSRLTVL.